This record concerns one T cell receptor beta chain sequence. In the source study's methods: Quantification of nucleated cells was approximated via reference gene primer amplification. Profiling relied on immunoSEQ multiplex PCR, and the TCRdb table lists in-frame clones only, not all of them. That table is the source of V, J and clone size, and D and trimming were worked out from the DNA. The sample records about 42,000 clones, approximately 89% being singletons. This CDR3 region has 15 residues. Germline V gene lookup returns CDR1 SGHRS and CDR2 YFSETQ. Trimming took 4 bases from V and 7 from J; bases not matched to a gene: 11. These data originate in a study of blood T cell repertoires in COVID-19. For the study at large: Italy, Spain and the United States were the sources of the convalescent and acute COVID-19 samples. The cDNA or gDNA used as material had been derived from T cells, B-cell-depleted T cells, or PBMCs.

The specimen was peripheral blood. This clonotype was sampled from a human donor in a cohort sampled during active COVID-19. This chain connects TRBV5-1 to TRBJ2-3; 8 nucleotides agree with TRBD1. The CDR3 loop is CASSPNPGGSNTQYF. The CDR3 nucleotides read TGCGCCAGCAGCCCAAACCCAGGGGGCTCCAATACGCAGTATTTT.